The present TCR beta chain was sequenced within a study of regulatory T cells in long-lasting Graves disease. This CDR3 is built from 12 residues. V was cut by 5 bases and J by 6 bases, with 7 bases left in between. Germline CDR1 is MNHNS and CDR2 is SASEGT. Libraries of TCR beta came from iRepertoire HTBI primers plus Arm-PCR of CDR3 regions. TCRdb ran MiXCR on the multiplex PCR reads and lists one entry per CDR3 protein. The repertoire has 400,000 to 500,000 distinct CDR3 sequences, 21% of them found once; the top ten carry around 15%. The time point denotes: persistent/refractory GD, antithyroid drugs over 5 years with positive TRAb. Extracted RNA from PBMCs served as the source of the TCR library. It was an endocrinology department in Xi'an, China, that provided the patients. Tubes containing EDTA received approximately 9.8 milliliters of drawn peripheral blood. In this sample, this clonotype turned up once.

The V gene is TRBV6-1, the J gene TRBJ2-2; D unresolved. The receptor was isolated from a female donor with Graves disease. The sample in question was peripheral blood mononuclear cells (PBMCs), obtained when the disease was refractory, from a patient treated with antithyroid drugs. CDR3 protein: CASSPRAGELFF. CDR3 coding DNA: TGTGCCAGCAGTCCGAGAGCCGGGGAGCTGTTTTTT.